Listed here is a single T cell receptor beta chain. Its antigen is unknown. The CDR3 length is 18 residues. Measured with immunoSEQ multiplex PCR; TCRdb has only the in-frame clones, and not every one. The sample contains about 79,000 clones, 90% of which appear only once. This entry is derived from a study of OX40 agonist ivuxolimab in advanced cancers. Study results and limitations: At doses 0.1 to 3.0 mg/kg, CD4+ and CD8+ clones expanded.

The TCR originated in an adult with an advanced solid tumor such as melanoma, head and neck, liver or kidney cancer. The chain has TRBV12-2 and TRBJ1-3; no DNA check was done on the table's D call, TRBD1. TRBV12-2 is a pseudogene. The specimen comprised CD4+ or CD8+ T cells sorted from blood, sampled in a trial of the OX40 agonist ivuxolimab. The CDR3 spells CASRLGAIGQGKGNTIYF. The CDR3 region has the DNA TGTGCAAGTCGCTTAGGGGCAATCGGACAGGGGAAGGGAAACACCATATATTTT.